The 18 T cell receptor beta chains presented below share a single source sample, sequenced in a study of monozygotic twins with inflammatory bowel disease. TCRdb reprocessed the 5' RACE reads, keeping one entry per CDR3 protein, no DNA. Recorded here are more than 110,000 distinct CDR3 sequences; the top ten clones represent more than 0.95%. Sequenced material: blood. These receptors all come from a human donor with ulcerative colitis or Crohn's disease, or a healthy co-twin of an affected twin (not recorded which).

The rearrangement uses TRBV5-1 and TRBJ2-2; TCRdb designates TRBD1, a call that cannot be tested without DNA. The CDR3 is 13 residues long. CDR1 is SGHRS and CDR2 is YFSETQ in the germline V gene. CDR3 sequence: CASFRDNTGELFF.

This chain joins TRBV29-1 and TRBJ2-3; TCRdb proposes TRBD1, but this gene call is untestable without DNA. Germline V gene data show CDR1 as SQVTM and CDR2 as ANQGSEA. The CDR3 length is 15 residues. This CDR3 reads CSVEDPTGGPDTQYF.

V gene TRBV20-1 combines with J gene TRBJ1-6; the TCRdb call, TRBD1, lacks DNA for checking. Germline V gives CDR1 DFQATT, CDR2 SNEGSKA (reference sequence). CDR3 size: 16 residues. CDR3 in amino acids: CSASDREGSYNSPLHF.

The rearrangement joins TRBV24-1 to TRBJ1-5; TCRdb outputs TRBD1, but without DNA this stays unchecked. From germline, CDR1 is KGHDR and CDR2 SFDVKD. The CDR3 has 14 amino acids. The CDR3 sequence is CATSDRVGNQPQHF.

CDR3 protein: CASSFPGQGLPEAFF. The chain links TRBV12-3 or TRBV12-4 to TRBJ1-1; TCRdb calls TRBD1, which cannot be checked without DNA. The CDR3 has 15 amino acids.

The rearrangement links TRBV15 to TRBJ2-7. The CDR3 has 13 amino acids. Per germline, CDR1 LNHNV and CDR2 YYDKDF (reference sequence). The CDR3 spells CATSRSSSYEQYF. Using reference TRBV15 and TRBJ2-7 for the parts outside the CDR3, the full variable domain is DAMVIQNPRYQVTQFGKPVTLSCSQTLNHNVMYWYQQKSSQAPKLLFHYYDKDFNNEADTPDNFQSRRPNTSFCFLDIRSPGLGDTAMYLCATSRSSSYEQYFGPGTRLTVT.

CDR3: CSARELAARSYEQYF. This chain uses TRBV20-1 with TRBJ2-7; TCRdb indicates TRBD2, and absent DNA this call remains unverified. There are 15 residues in the CDR3. CDR1 and CDR2 from the germline V gene are DFQATT and SNEGSKA (reference sequence).

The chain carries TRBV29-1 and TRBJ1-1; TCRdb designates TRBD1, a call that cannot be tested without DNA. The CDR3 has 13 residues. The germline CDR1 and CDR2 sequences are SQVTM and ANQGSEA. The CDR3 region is CSVVTGGGTEAFF.

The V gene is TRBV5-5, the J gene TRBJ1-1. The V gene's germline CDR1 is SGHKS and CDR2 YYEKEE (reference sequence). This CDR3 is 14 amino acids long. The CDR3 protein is CASSLDNLNTEAFF.

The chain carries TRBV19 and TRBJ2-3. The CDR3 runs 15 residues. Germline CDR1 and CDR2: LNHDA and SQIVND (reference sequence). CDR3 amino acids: CASSIERTASDTQYF.

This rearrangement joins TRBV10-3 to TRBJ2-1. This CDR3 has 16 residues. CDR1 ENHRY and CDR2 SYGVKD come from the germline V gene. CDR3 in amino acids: CAISELRRSSYNEQFF.

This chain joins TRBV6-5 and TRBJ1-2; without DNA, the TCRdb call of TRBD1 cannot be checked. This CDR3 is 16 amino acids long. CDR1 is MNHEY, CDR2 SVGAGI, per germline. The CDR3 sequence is CASSYDARRGMSGYTF.

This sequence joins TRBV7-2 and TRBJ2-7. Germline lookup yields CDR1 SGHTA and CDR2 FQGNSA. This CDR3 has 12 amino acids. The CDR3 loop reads CASSLAFYEQYF.

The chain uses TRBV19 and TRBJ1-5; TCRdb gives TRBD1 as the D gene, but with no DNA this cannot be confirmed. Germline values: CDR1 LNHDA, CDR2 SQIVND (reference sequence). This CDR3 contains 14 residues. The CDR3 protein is CASSIAGGNQPQHF.

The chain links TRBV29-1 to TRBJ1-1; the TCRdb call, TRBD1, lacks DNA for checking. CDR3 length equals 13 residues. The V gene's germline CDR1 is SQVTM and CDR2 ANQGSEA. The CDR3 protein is CSVLHGAWTEAFF. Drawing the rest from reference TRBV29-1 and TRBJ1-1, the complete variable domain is SAVISQKPSRDICQRGTSLTIQCQVDSQVTMMFWYRQQPGQSLTLIATANQGSEATYESGFVIDKFPISRPNLTFSTLTVSNMSPEDSSIYLCSVLHGAWTEAFFGQGTRLTVV.

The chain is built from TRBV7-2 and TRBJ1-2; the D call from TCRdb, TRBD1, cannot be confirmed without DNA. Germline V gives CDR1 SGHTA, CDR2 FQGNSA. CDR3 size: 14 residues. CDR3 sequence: CASSLSGAVYGYTF.

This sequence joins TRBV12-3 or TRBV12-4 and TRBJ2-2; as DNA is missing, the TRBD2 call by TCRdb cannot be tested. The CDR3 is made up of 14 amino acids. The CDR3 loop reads CASRTAGAVGELFF.

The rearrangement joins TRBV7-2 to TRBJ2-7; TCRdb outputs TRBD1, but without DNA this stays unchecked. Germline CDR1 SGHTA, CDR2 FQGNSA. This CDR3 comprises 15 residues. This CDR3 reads CASSPPSLQGYEQYF.